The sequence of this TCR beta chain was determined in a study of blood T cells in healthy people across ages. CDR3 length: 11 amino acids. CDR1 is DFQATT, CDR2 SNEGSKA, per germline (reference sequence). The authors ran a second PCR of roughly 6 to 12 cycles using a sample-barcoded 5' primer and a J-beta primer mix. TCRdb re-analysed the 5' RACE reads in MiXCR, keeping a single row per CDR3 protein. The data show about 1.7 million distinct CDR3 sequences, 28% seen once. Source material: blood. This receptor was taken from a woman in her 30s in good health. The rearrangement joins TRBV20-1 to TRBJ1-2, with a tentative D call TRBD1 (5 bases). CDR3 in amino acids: CSLGEYYGYTF. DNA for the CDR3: TGCAGCTTAGGGGAATACTATGGCTACACCTTC.